These T cell receptor beta chains were read from a single sample in a study of a mutant IDH1 vaccine in newly diagnosed glioma. Antigen specificity for these receptors is unknown. The repertoire was sequenced with immunoSEQ multiplex PCR; TCRdb's copy has only in-frame clones and lacks some. The sample contains approximately 81,000 clones, roughly 85% of which appear only once. The sample was PBMCs, taken from a glioma patient whose treatment included an IDH1 peptide vaccine. Receptors originate from a man aged 30 to 45 with glioma. Some clones in this sample may be carry-over from other donors' samples. The CDR3 runs from the conserved cysteine through the conserved F or W. A D gene is named only where the DNA matches it firmly. The size entry is marked missing in some rows and otherwise reads once, few, many or a size class.

-	TRBJ2-7	-	TRBV7-9	TGTGCCAGCAGGGACGGCAGCTCCTACGAGCAGTACTTC	CASRDGSSYEQYF
TRBD1	TRBJ2-2	-	TRBV7-9	TGTGCCAGCGGGACAGGGGGAACCGGGGAGCTGTTTTTT	CASGTGGTGELFF
-	TRBJ1-2	-	TRBV4-3	TGCGCCAGCAGCCAAGATCTCACCCGGACATTCTATGGCTACACCTTC	CASSQDLTRTFYGYTF
TRBD1	TRBJ1-1	-	TRBV9	TGTGCCAGCAGCTTACGGGACAGGACGAACACTGAAGCTTTCTTT	CASSLRDRTNTEAFF
-	TRBJ1-2	-	TRBV19	TGTGCCAGTACCCCGACCTCTCTAAGCGGTGGCTACACCTTC	CASTPTSLSGGYTF
TRBD2	TRBJ2-3	-	TRBV7-6	TGTGCCAGCAGCTTGGCTAGCGGGAGGATCACAGATACGCAGTATTTT	CASSLASGRITDTQYF
-	TRBJ2-7	-	TRBV6-5	TGTGCCAGCAGTTATTCTTCGCGGTTCTGGGAGGATGAGCAGTACTTC	CASSYSSRFWEDEQYF
-	TRBJ1-5	-	TRBV19	TGTGCCAGTAGTGCCTTCGGGACATACAATAATCAGCCCCAGCATTTT	CASSAFGTYNNQPQHF
TRBD1	TRBJ2-7	few	TRBV27	TGTGCCAGCAGTCCCCTGGGACAGGGGCCGTCTTTC	CASSPLGQGPSF
-	TRBJ2-5	once	TRBV19	TGTGCCAGTAGTCGGACGGTGCAGGGGACCCAGTACTTC	CASSRTVQGTQYF
-	TRBJ2-2	-	TRBV10-1	TGCGCCAGCAGTGAGTCGGGGGAAGTAGGGAACACCGGGGAGCTGTTTTTT	CASSESGEVGNTGELFF
-	TRBJ1-1	-	TRBV28	TGTGCCAGCAGTTCTCCCCACCGGGGGAACACTGAAGCTTTCTTT	CASSSPHRGNTEAFF
-	TRBJ2-3	-	TRBV2	TGTGCCAGCAGTGGCAGGGGTAGCACAGATACGCAGTATTTT	CASSGRGSTDTQYF
-	TRBJ1-2	-	TRBV5-1	TGCGCCAGCAGCTTGGGGCCAGGTAGTGTTAACTATGGCTACACCTTC	CASSLGPGSVNYGYTF
TRBD2	TRBJ2-1	-	TRBV27	TGTGCCAGCAAGGTAGCGGGAGAAGGGTACAATGAGCAGTTCTTC	CASKVAGEGYNEQFF
-	TRBJ2-1	-	TRBV5-1	TGCGCCAGCAGCTTGGAAAAAGGTGCTGAGCAGTTCTTC	CASSLEKGAEQFF
-	TRBJ1-1	-	TRBV30	TGTGCCTGGAGGAGGGAGCGGGACACTGAAGCTTTCTTT	CAWRRERDTEAFF
-	TRBJ2-1	-	TRBV7-2	TGTGCCAGCAGCCCACCGACATTCTCCTACAATGAGCAGTTCTTC	CASSPPTFSYNEQFF
-	TRBJ2-1	-	TRBV10-1	TGCGCCAGCAGTGAGTTCGGGACCTACTCCAATGAGCAGTTCTTC	CASSEFGTYSNEQFF
-	TRBJ2-1	-	TRBV5-1	TGCGCCAGCAGCCGGGATTATGTTGCTTCTTACAATGAGCAGTTCTTC	CASSRDYVASYNEQFF
TRBD1	TRBJ2-3	-	TRBV6-1	TGTGCCAGCACCTTCCGGGACAGCGCCTACTATACGCAGTATTTT	CASTFRDSAYYTQYF
-	TRBJ1-5	few	TRBV4-3	TGCGCCAGCAGCCAAGCTCGGGGGAAACCCCAGCATTTT	CASSQARGKPQHF
-	TRBJ2-1	-	TRBV27	TGTGCCAGCAGTTGGGGGAATGAGCAGTTCTTC	CASSWGNEQFF
TRBD2	TRBJ2-7	-	TRBV7-9	TGTGCCAGCAGCCGCCCGACACTAGCGGGAGACGACGAGCAGTACTTC	CASSRPTLAGDDEQYF
TRBD1	TRBJ2-3	-	TRBV7-9	TGTGCCAGCACCCAACCGGGACAGGGGGATACGCAGTATTTT	CASTQPGQGDTQYF
TRBD1	TRBJ1-2	once	TRBV5-4	TGTGCCAGCAACCTACAGGGGCAAGCCTATGGCTACACCTTC	CASNLQGQAYGYTF
-	TRBJ2-2	-	TRBV7-2	TGTGCCAGCACAACGAACACCGGGGAGCTGTTTTTT	CASTTNTGELFF
TRBD2	TRBJ2-3	few	TRBV28	TGTGCCAGCAGTACGCCGTTAGGACTAGCGGACACAGATACGCAGTATTTT	CASSTPLGLADTDTQYF
-	TRBJ2-7	-	TRBV27	TGTGCCAGCAGTTTTTTGGGCCCATACGAGCAGTACTTC	CASSFLGPYEQYF
-	TRBJ2-2	-	TRBV15	TGTGCCACCAGCCGGGACCCAGACACCGGGGAGCTGTTTTTT	CATSRDPDTGELFF
TRBD2	TRBJ2-1	-	TRBV18	TGTGCCAGCTCACCACCGGGAGGGCCAGGGAATGAGCAGTTCTTC	CASSPPGGPGNEQFF
-	TRBJ2-2	-	TRBV29-1	TGCAGCGTTGCTGACACCGGGGAGCTGTTTTTT	CSVADTGELFF
-	TRBJ2-2	-	TRBV30	TGTGCCTGGAGTGTTGTCGGGGAGCTGTTTTTT	CAWSVVGELFF
TRBD2	TRBJ2-5	-	TRBV4-1	TGCGCCAGCAGCGTGACTAGCGGGGGGGGCGTGACCCAGTACTTC	CASSVTSGGGVTQYF
-	TRBJ2-7	-	TRBV7-2	TGTGCCAGCAGCACCTTTCTAGCGAAGTCCGAGCAGTACTTC	CASSTFLAKSEQYF
-	TRBJ2-1	-	TRBV27	TGTGCCAGCAGACTAGGGGTGGGGAATGAGCAGTTCTTC	CASRLGVGNEQFF
-	TRBJ2-3	-	TRBV25-1	TGTGCCAGCAGTGGGGCAGATACGCAGTATTTT	CASSGADTQYF
-	TRBJ1-6	-	TRBV27	TGTGCCAGCAGTATGACGGTCTATAATTCACCCCTCCACTTT	CASSMTVYNSPLHF
-	TRBJ2-1	-	TRBV7-2	TGTGCCAGCAGCTTAACTAGCCGCAATGAGCAGTTCTTC	CASSLTSRNEQFF
-	TRBJ2-5	-	TRBV5-4	TGTGCCAGCAGCTTGGCCACTACTCAAGAGACCCAGTACTTC	CASSLATTQETQYF
-	TRBJ2-1	-	TRBV28	TGTGCCAGCACCGAACTCCGGGACCCCTCCAATGAGCAGTTCTTC	CASTELRDPSNEQFF
-	TRBJ2-3	-	TRBV11-2	TGTGCCAGCAGCCCCCGGCGGGCAGATACGCAGTATTTT	CASSPRRADTQYF
-	TRBJ1-2	-	TRBV7-9	TGTGCCAGCAGCTCGGGCCCTAACTATGGCTACACCTTC	CASSSGPNYGYTF
TRBD2	TRBJ2-1	-	TRBV19	TGTGCCAGTAGTTTTAGCGGGAATGAGCAGTTCTTC	CASSFSGNEQFF
-	TRBJ1-5	-	TRBV28	TGTGCCAGCTCCTCCCCTCCGGGTCCCCAGCATTTT	CASSSPPGPQHF
-	TRBJ2-7	-	TRBV7-2	TGTGCCAGCAGCTTAGTGGGGGACATAACAACCTACGAGCAGTACTTC	CASSLVGDITTYEQYF
-	TRBJ2-7	-	TRBV28	TGTGCCAGCACCCAAAGTCAGGGTTTCGAGCAGTACTTC	CASTQSQGFEQYF
-	TRBJ1-2	-	TRBV14	TGTGCCAGCAGCCAATTTAACGGACCCTATGGCTACACCTTC	CASSQFNGPYGYTF
-	TRBJ1-3	-	TRBV10-1	TGCGCCAGCAGTGAGTATCTGGGGCGAGGAAACACCATATATTTT	CASSEYLGRGNTIYF
-	TRBJ2-5	-	TRBV9	TGTGCCAGCAGCGTAGGGTTCCAGTACTTC	CASSVGFQYF
-	TRBJ2-3	-	TRBV7-2	TGTGCCAGCAGGCTACTGGCCCCGACGCAGTATTTT	CASRLLAPTQYF
TRBD2	TRBJ2-3	-	TRBV7-2	TGTGCCAGCAGCTTAGAGAGGGGGACTAGCGGGGATACGCAGTATTTT	CASSLERGTSGDTQYF
TRBD1	TRBJ2-5	-	TRBV9	TGTGCCAGCAGCGGACAGGGTTGGGGAGAGACCCAGTACTTC	CASSGQGWGETQYF
TRBD1	TRBJ1-2	-	TRBV7-6	TGTGCCAGCAGCTTCGGGGACAGGGGACAAGGAGGCTACACCTTC	CASSFGDRGQGGYTF
-	TRBJ2-2	-	TRBV7-6	TGTGCCAGCAGCCCCGGCGAAACCGGGGAGCTGTTTTTT	CASSPGETGELFF
TRBD2	TRBJ2-3	-	TRBV29-1	TGCAGCTCCCTGACTAGCGGGGTCACAGATACGCAGTATTTT	CSSLTSGVTDTQYF
TRBD2	TRBJ2-3	-	TRBV27	TGTGCCAGCCCCTGCGACTGGACTAGCGGGAGCGGCACAGATACGCAGTATTTT	CASPCDWTSGSGTDTQYF
-	TRBJ2-3	-	TRBV28	TGTGCCAGCAGTATACCGAGGAGACCAGATACGCAGTATTTT	CASSIPRRPDTQYF
-	TRBJ1-1	-	TRBV28	TGTGCCAGCAGTTCATTAAGGGGTGAAGCTTTCTTT	CASSSLRGEAFF